This T cell receptor (beta chain) was observed in a study of identical twins. TCRdb reprocessed the 5' RACE reads via MiXCR and lists one record per CDR3 protein. The sample shows around 480,000 distinct CDR3 sequences, approximately 15% of them seen only once. Regarding this clonotype: Antigen unknown.

Findings and limits, study-wide: Low generation-probability sequences were in excess among twin-shared out-of-frame alpha sequences. Recombination models fit unrelated individuals' TCR alpha sharing but underestimated twins'. Within cord blood, abundant beta clonotypes carried fewer insertions, but memory repertoires showed no such trend.

CDR1 DFQATT and CDR2 SNEGSKA come from the germline V gene (reference sequence). Trimming took 6 bases from V and 1 from J, leaving 8 bases between them. The CDR3 consists of 12 residues. These records were also assigned to another study, of yellow fever vaccine responses in identical twins.

The sequence was collected from a woman between 18 and 29 years old in good health. Sequencing used CD4+ T cells sorted from blood. The chain combines TRBV20-1 with TRBJ2-3; D remains ambiguous. This CDR3 is CSAQEGTDTQYF. DNA for the CDR3: TGCAGTGCCCAAGAGGGCACAGATACGCAGTATTTT.